The 18 T cell receptor beta chains listed next were all sequenced from one sample in a study of T cells after yellow fever vaccination. TCRdb reanalysed the 5' RACE reads using MiXCR and keeps one entry per CDR3 protein. Counted here are roughly 300,000 distinct CDR3 sequences, around 8.1% occurring once; the ten biggest clones make up 17%. Material: PBMCs, obtained more than 40 days after the first yellow fever vaccination. All receptors come from a man aged 18 to 35 who received the YFV17D yellow fever vaccine.

This clonotype showed up just a few times. The chain uses TRBV11-2 and TRBJ2-5, with a possible D match to TRBD2 (5 bases). CDR3 length: 16 amino acids. V was cut by 2 bases and J by 4 bases, with 17 bases left in between. Germline values: CDR1 SGHAT, CDR2 FQNNGV. In DNA form, the CDR3 reads TGTGCCAGCAGCTTACGAAGACATGCAGAGGGAGAGACCCAGTACTTC. It encodes CASSLRRHAEGETQYF.

The chain recombines TRBV12-3 or TRBV12-4 with TRBJ1-1; D uncertain. Trimming cost V 8 bases and J 4 bases, with 11 bases left between them. This CDR3 has 12 residues. CDR3 protein: CASEMTGTEAFF. CDR3 DNA sequence: TGTGCCAGCGAAATGACCGGCACTGAAGCTTTCTTT.

This clonotype has just a few counts. The CDR3 nucleotides read TGTGCCATCAGGGGGGCGGACCACTATGGCTACACCTTC. Protein sequence: CAIRGADHYGYTF. The chain couples TRBV10-3 to TRBJ1-2, with D possibly matching TRBD1 (6 bases). Trimming took off 6 bases at V and 3 bases at J, with 11 bases between the two ends. The germline gives CDR1 ENHRY, CDR2 SYGVKD. There are 13 residues in the CDR3.

The rearrangement uses TRBV18 and TRBJ2-1, with TRBD2 matching 10 bases. Germline V gene data show CDR1 as KGHSH and CDR2 as LQKENI. V lost 3 bases to trimming and J lost 1 base; unmatched junction nucleotides: 3. The CDR3 loop spans 16 amino acids. The CDR3 is CASSPSGGHSYNEQFF. Written as DNA, the CDR3 is TGTGCCAGCTCACCTAGCGGGGGGCATTCCTACAATGAGCAGTTCTTC.

The rearrangement uses TRBV28 and TRBJ2-1, with D unresolved. The germline gives CDR1 MDHEN, CDR2 SYDVKM. The ends were cut back, 3 bases at V and 3 bases at J, with 15 bases in the middle. This CDR3 contains 16 residues. CDR3 DNA: TGTGCCAGCAGTTTGTACAAGGCAGTAAACTACAATGAGCAGTTCTTC. The encoded protein is CASSLYKAVNYNEQFF.

The sample holds a few counts of this clonotype. This chain connects TRBV18 to TRBJ2-1, with 7 positions matching TRBD1. This CDR3 is 18 amino acids long. V lost 3 bases and J lost 8; bases outside the gene matches: 19. Germline V lookup: CDR1 KGHSH, CDR2 LQKENI. CDR3 sequence (DNA): TGTGCCAGCTCACCTTCGACAGGGCTGAGCGTATACCTCCATGAGCAGTTCTTC. It codes for CASSPSTGLSVYLHEQFF.

This chain connects TRBV5-1 to TRBJ2-7; D perhaps matches TRBD1 (6 bases). CDR1 and CDR2 from the germline V gene are SGHRS and YFSETQ. The CDR3 extends over 14 amino acids. V gave up 2 bases and J gave up 2 bases, with 11 bases separating them. Here the CDR3 reads CASSFGQPAYEQYF. CDR3 DNA sequence: TGCGCCAGCAGCTTTGGACAGCCCGCCTACGAGCAGTACTTC.

This clonotype came up a few times. The gene calls are TRBV7-6 and TRBJ2-5, with D tentatively TRBD1 (6 bases). CDR1 is SGHVS, CDR2 FNYEAQ, per germline. The CDR3 runs to 15 residues. V shed 5 bases and J shed 1 base, with 14 bases lying between them. CDR3 DNA sequence: TGTGCCAGCAGCCGTCTTACAGGGCTCCAAGAGACCCAGTACTTC. It translates to CASSRLTGLQETQYF.

This chain joins TRBV6-5 and TRBJ2-2; 8 bases map to TRBD1. With 1 base clipped from V and 7 bases from J, the junction kept 11 bases outside the gene matches. The CDR3 is made up of 17 amino acids. CDR1 and CDR2 from the germline V gene are MNHEY and SVGAGI. CDR3 amino acids: CASSYFPGGASYGELFF. Here the CDR3 DNA reads TGTGCCAGCAGTTACTTCCCAGGGGGCGCTTCCTACGGGGAGCTGTTTTTT.

This clonotype has a handful of counts. The chain recombines TRBV5-4 with TRBJ2-1; TRBD1 matches 7 bases. Germline CDR1 and CDR2: SGHNT and YYREEE (reference sequence). The CDR3 covers 15 residues. Losses at the gene ends were 5 bases for V and 2 bases for J; bases not matched to a gene: 7. CDR3 sequence: CASSGPGQAYNEQFF. The CDR3 DNA follows: TGTGCCAGCAGTGGTCCAGGACAGGCCTACAATGAGCAGTTCTTC.

This clonotype was recorded a few times. CDR3 bases: TGTGCCAGCAGTCCTCTAGGGACATCCTCCTACGAGCAGTACGTC. It specifies CASSPLGTSSYEQYV. The V and J genes are TRBV6-1 and TRBJ2-7; perhaps TRBD1 as D (6 bases). CDR1 MNHNS and CDR2 SASEGT come from the germline V gene. This CDR3 comprises 15 residues. V was pared by 5 bases and J by 0 bases, with 14 bases between.

This clonotype was detected ten times or more. The rearrangement joins TRBV7-2 to TRBJ2-1; maybe TRBD2 (5 bases). Germline CDR1 SGHTA, CDR2 FQGNSA. This CDR3 contains 15 residues. The V and J ends lost 4 bases and 0 bases respectively, with 10 bases between them. The CDR3 nucleotides are TGTGCCAGCAGCTCTCCCCGGGGCTCCTACAATGAGCAGTTCTTC. This gives the protein CASSSPRGSYNEQFF.

This clonotype has a handful of counts. This chain joins TRBV6-2 or TRBV6-3 and TRBJ1-4; no definite D call. Germline V gene data show CDR1 as MNHEY and CDR2 as SVGEGT. The CDR3 runs 12 residues. Trimming removed 3 bases from V and 8 bases from J, with 7 bases in between. CDR3 residues: CASSYRREKLFF. For the CDR3, the DNA is TGTGCCAGCAGTTATCGGCGAGAAAAACTGTTTTTT.

This clonotype has just a few counts. DNA for the CDR3: TGTGCCAGCAGTGGACCAGGCTACGAGCAGTACTTC. Its protein is CASSGPGYEQYF. The chain recombines TRBV2 with TRBJ2-7; no firm D call. From germline, CDR1 is SNHLY and CDR2 FYNNEI. This CDR3 has 12 residues. V gave up 4 bases and J gave up 3 bases, with 7 bases separating them.

This clonotype was seen a few times. The chain links TRBV5-1 to TRBJ2-4; D is perhaps TRBD2 (5 bases). Germline V gives CDR1 SGHRS, CDR2 YFSETQ. V lost 6 bases, J lost 8 bases, and 15 bases lay in between. This CDR3 is 13 amino acids long. The CDR3 DNA sequence: TGCGCCAGCACCCCCGTTGGGGAGTACATTCAGTACTTC. This translates into CASTPVGEYIQYF.

The V and J genes are TRBV6-1 and TRBJ1-1; D ambiguous. Germline V gene sequence: CDR1 MNHNS, CDR2 SASEGT. CDR3 length equals 14 residues. The V end lost 6 bases, the J end lost 5 bases, and 16 bases lay between the germline ends. CDR3 bases: TGTGCCAGCAGCACTTCGGACGGTCGAACTGAAGCTTTCTTT. As protein: CASSTSDGRTEAFF.

This clonotype has more than one count but fewer than ten. The CDR3 nucleotides read TGTGCCAGCAGTCCACTCTCCAGGGCCGAGCAGTACTTC. It yields the protein CASSPLSRAEQYF. The chain is built from TRBV27 and TRBJ2-7; D is possibly TRBD1 (5 bases). Trimming removed 5 bases at V and 6 bases at J, with 14 bases between. Germline V gives CDR1 MNHEY, CDR2 SMNVEV (reference sequence). This CDR3 spans 13 amino acids.

This clonotype was observed a handful of times. The chain is built from TRBV18 and TRBJ2-1; D perhaps matches TRBD2 (5 bases). Trimming pared 2 bases from V and 8 bases from J, leaving 16 bases between. Germline V lookup: CDR1 KGHSH, CDR2 LQKENI. This CDR3 is built from 15 residues. In nucleotides, the CDR3 is TGTGCCAGCTCACCAGGGCTAGCAATTCTTGATGAGCAGTTCTTC. Encoded protein: CASSPGLAILDEQFF.